One sample yielded the 20 T cell receptor beta chains listed below, sequenced in a study of post-analysis software for immune sequencing data. The study, taken as a whole, reports: Patients had higher frequencies than controls of roughly five TRBV segments, including TRBV5-6, TRBV5-1 and TRBV20-1.

Researchers reported that TCR beta cDNA libraries carried unique molecular identifiers. TCRdb recomputed calls from the PCR reads with MiXCR, one row per CDR3 protein. The table lists more than 350,000 distinct CDR3 sequences, more than 30% of them singletons. No antigen has been identified for these receptors. The sample was blood. The source of these receptors is a girl aged 2 to 10 with multiple sclerosis.

The chain employs TRBV3-1 and TRBJ2-3, with 12 positions matching TRBD2. V was pared by 1 base and J by 3 bases, with 8 bases of the junction left unmatched. Germline V gene data show CDR1 as LGHDT and CDR2 as YNNKEL (reference sequence). There are 18 residues in the CDR3. The CDR3 region is CASSQVETSGGRTDTQYF. DNA of the CDR3: TGTGCCAGCAGCCAAGTGGAAACTAGCGGGGGGAGGACAGATACGCAGTATTTT.

Points on this clonotype: The junction shows a germline mismatch at one end, possibly a read error. This rearrangement joins TRBV6-1 to TRBJ2-5; D may be TRBD2 (5 bases). Germline-derived CDR1 and CDR2 are MNHNS and SASEGT. The CDR3 spans 16 residues. CDR3 amino acids: CANSEKIRGSEETQYF. For the CDR3, the DNA is TGTGCCAACAGTGAAAAGATACGGGGAAGTGAAGAGACCCAGTACTTC.

Turning to this clonotype: Relative to the germline gene, one junction end is altered; a read error may explain this. This chain joins TRBV20-1 and TRBJ1-2; D call uncertain. This CDR3 region has 16 residues. Germline CDR1 and CDR2: DFQATT and SNEGSKA (reference sequence). The CDR3 spells CSASPTPSGYSYDYTF. The CDR3 nucleotides are TGCAGTGCTAGCCCTACACCTTCTGGATACAGCTATGACTACACCTTC.

The chain links TRBV7-2 to TRBJ2-1; 15 nucleotides align to TRBD2. Germline CDR1 SGHTA, CDR2 FQGNSA. Losses at the gene ends were 5 bases for V and 8 bases for J; bases not matched to a gene: 13. This CDR3 region has 18 residues. CDR3 sequence reads: CASSLGTSGRYLQDEQFF. In DNA, the CDR3 is TGTGCCAGCAGCCTCGGGACTAGCGGGAGGTACTTACAAGATGAGCAGTTCTTC.

The count of this clonotype is one. The genes are TRBV14 and TRBJ1-1; D is unclear. Between the trimmed V and J ends, which lost 4 bases and 0 bases, there was a span of 9 bases. Germline V gene data show CDR1 as SGHDN and CDR2 as FVKESK. The CDR3 has 14 amino acids. This CDR3 reads CASSLRLVNTEAFF. The CDR3 nucleotides read TGTGCCAGCAGCCTTCGACTGGTGAACACTGAAGCTTTCTTT.

This clonotype was found a few times. The J gene is TRBJ2-7, the V gene TRBV12-3 or TRBV12-4, with unresolved D. The CDR3 spans 16 residues. V was cut by 1 base and J by 0 bases, with 13 bases left in between. As DNA, the CDR3 is TGTGCCAGCAGTTTAGAAACGGGCAAGAGCTCCTACGAGCAGTACTTC. It translates to CASSLETGKSSYEQYF.

V and J are TRBV7-2 and TRBJ1-1; tentatively, D is TRBD1 (5 bases). The CDR3 contains 14 residues. Deletions cut 5 bases from V and 1 base from J, with 11 bases between. In germline, CDR1 is SGHTA, CDR2 FQGNSA. Here the CDR3 DNA reads TGTGCCAGCAGCAGGATACAGGCGAACACTGAAGCTTTCTTT. Translating gives CASSRIQANTEAFF. Drawing the rest from reference TRBV7-2 and TRBJ1-1, the complete variable domain is GAGVSQSPSNKVTEKGKDVELRCDPISGHTALYWYRQSLGQGLEFLIYFQGNSAPDKSGLPSDRFSAERTGGSVSTLTIQRTQQEDSAVYLCASSRIQANTEAFFGQGTRLTVV.

This clonotype was seen a handful of times. The V and J genes are TRBV20-1 and TRBJ1-5, with D hard to call. CDR3 length: 13 amino acids. Per germline, CDR1 DFQATT and CDR2 SNEGSKA (reference sequence). Trimming pared 2 bases from V and 9 bases from J, leaving 14 bases between. CDR3 sequence: CSARPGRWLPQHF. The CDR3 DNA reads TGCAGTGCTAGACCCGGTCGGTGGTTGCCCCAGCATTTT.

This chain connects TRBV11-2 to TRBJ2-1; 8 bases are a match to TRBD1. The germline V gene encodes CDR1 SGHAT and CDR2 FQNNGV. The CDR3 covers 16 residues. The V and J ends lost 4 bases and 3 bases, in that order; junction bases with no gene match: 8. Written as DNA, the CDR3 is TGTGCCAGCAGCTCGTGGACAGGGCAGGACTACAATGAGCAGTTCTTC. Protein: CASSSWTGQDYNEQFF.

This clonotype was seen more than once but under ten times. The V call is TRBV10-3, the J call TRBJ2-3, with 9 bases matching TRBD2. This CDR3 comprises 16 residues. V was clipped by 0 bases and J by 1 base; unmatched bases: 2. Germline values: CDR1 ENHRY, CDR2 SYGVKD. For the CDR3, the DNA is TGTGCCATCAGTGAGTCTCAGCGGGGGGGCACAGATACGCAGTATTTT. Translation gives CAISESQRGGTDTQYF.

This chain joins TRBV19 and TRBJ2-4, with a tentative D call TRBD2 (6 bases). The end of the DNA aligns better with TRBJ2-7, so the J call may be wrong. Looked up from germline, CDR1 is LNHDA and CDR2 is SQIVND (reference sequence). The CDR3 consists of 14 residues. CDR3 bases: TGTGCCAGTAGTATAGGACTAGACCGACGCGAGCAGTACTTC. Its protein is CASSIGLDRREQYF.

V and J are TRBV27 and TRBJ1-5; D remains ambiguous. The germline gives CDR1 MNHEY, CDR2 SMNVEV (reference sequence). The CDR3 runs 12 residues. Trimming took off 5 bases at V and 9 bases at J, with 11 bases between the two ends. The CDR3 coding sequence is TGTGCCAGCAGTCCCGGACCCGGGCCCCAGCATTTT. Its translation: CASSPGPGPQHF.

For this clonotype: This may be a read error: a much more frequent sequence differs by one nucleotide. The chain links TRBV6-5 to TRBJ2-5; D unresolved. Germline V gene data show CDR1 as MNHEY and CDR2 as SVGAGI. CDR3 size: 12 residues. The CDR3 coding sequence is TGTGCCAGCAGTTACGGCCAAGAGACCCGGTACTTC. The encoded protein is CASSYGQETRYF.

This clonotype was counted a few times. The rearrangement joins TRBV5-5 to TRBJ1-2; 7 nucleotides match TRBD1. The germline CDR1 and CDR2 sequences are SGHKS and YYEKEE (reference sequence). V shed 0 bases, J shed 4 bases, and the junction held 9 bases outside the gene matches. This CDR3 comprises 16 residues. CDR3 loop: CASSLGGTAPPYGYTF. Here the CDR3 DNA reads TGTGCCAGCAGCTTGGGCGGGACAGCCCCCCCCTATGGCTACACCTTC.

CDR3 nucleotides: TGCAGTGCCCGAAAAAAAGGACTAGCGGGTGAGCAGTTCTTC. This gives the protein CSARKKGLAGEQFF. This chain connects TRBV20-1 to TRBJ2-1; 11 bases agree with TRBD2. Germline CDR1 is DFQATT and CDR2 is SNEGSKA (reference sequence). This CDR3 spans 14 amino acids. Trimming took 6 bases from V and 9 from J; bases not matched to a gene: 10.

This chain uses TRBV12-3 or TRBV12-4 with TRBJ2-1, with D perhaps TRBD1 or TRBD2 (7 bases each). The length of the CDR3 is 15 residues. Trimming shortened V by 7 bases and J by 0 bases, and 13 bases separated the two germline ends. CDR3 sequence (DNA): TGTGCCAGCACCCAGGGGGGGAGCTCCTACAATGAGCAGTTCTTC. This gives the protein CASTQGGSSYNEQFF.

This clonotype was observed a handful of times. V usage is TRBV3-1 and J usage is TRBJ1-4; maybe TRBD1 (6 bases). The CDR3 is 16 residues long. Germline V lookup: CDR1 LGHDT, CDR2 YNNKEL (reference sequence). The germline V and J ends were trimmed by 4 bases and 7 bases, with 19 bases remaining between them. CDR3 residues: CASSPDDGQPGEKLFF. The CDR3 nucleotides read TGTGCCAGCAGCCCTGATGACGGACAGCCGGGTGAAAAACTGTTTTTT.

This chain joins TRBV27 and TRBJ1-5; 7 bases are shared with TRBD1. Germline CDR1 is MNHEY and CDR2 is SMNVEV (reference sequence). The CDR3 totals 15 residues. V shed 6 bases and J 4 bases; nucleotides not matched to a gene: 9. This chain's CDR3 is CASSPLDRNNQPQHF. The CDR3, as DNA: TGTGCCAGCAGCCCCTTGGACAGGAATAATCAGCCCCAGCATTTT.

J is TRBJ1-5 and V is TRBV7-6; no firm D call. Germline V gene data show CDR1 as SGHVS and CDR2 as FNYEAQ. CDR3 length equals 15 residues. Trimming removed 1 base at V and 5 bases at J, with 12 bases between. The CDR3 reads CASSLEEGWYQPQHF. CDR3 nucleotide sequence: TGTGCCAGCAGCTTAGAAGAAGGCTGGTATCAGCCCCAGCATTTT.

The gene calls are TRBV20-1 and TRBJ1-4; D call uncertain. The CDR3 has 14 residues. Trimming took 6 bases from V and 0 from J, leaving 11 bases between them. The V gene's germline CDR1 is DFQATT and CDR2 SNEGSKA (reference sequence). CDR3 protein: CSASYSATNEKLFF. The DNA of the CDR3 is TGCAGTGCCAGTTACAGCGCAACTAATGAAAAACTGTTTTTT.